This record looks at one T cell receptor beta chain sequence and its context. These data originate in a study of blood T cell repertoires in COVID-19. As processed by the authors: The authors estimated nucleated cell counts from reference gene primer amplification. TCRdb's table, derived via immunoSEQ multiplex PCR, lists solely in-frame clones and lacks some. The V and J calls and clone size were taken over from that table, and D and trimming were inferred from the DNA. The table has 65,000 to 80,000 clones, over 80% seen once. The CDR3 has 14 amino acids. The germline gives CDR1 LNHDA, CDR2 SQIVND (reference sequence). V was clipped by 8 bases and J by 2 bases, with 10 bases between them.

This sequence originates from a man in his fifties with active COVID-19. The sequencing input was peripheral blood. This chain links TRBV19 with TRBJ2-6, with no clear D. The CDR3 is CASRSGPGANVLTF. The CDR3 nucleotides read TGTGCCAGTCGCTCAGGCCCTGGGGCCAACGTCCTGACTTTC.